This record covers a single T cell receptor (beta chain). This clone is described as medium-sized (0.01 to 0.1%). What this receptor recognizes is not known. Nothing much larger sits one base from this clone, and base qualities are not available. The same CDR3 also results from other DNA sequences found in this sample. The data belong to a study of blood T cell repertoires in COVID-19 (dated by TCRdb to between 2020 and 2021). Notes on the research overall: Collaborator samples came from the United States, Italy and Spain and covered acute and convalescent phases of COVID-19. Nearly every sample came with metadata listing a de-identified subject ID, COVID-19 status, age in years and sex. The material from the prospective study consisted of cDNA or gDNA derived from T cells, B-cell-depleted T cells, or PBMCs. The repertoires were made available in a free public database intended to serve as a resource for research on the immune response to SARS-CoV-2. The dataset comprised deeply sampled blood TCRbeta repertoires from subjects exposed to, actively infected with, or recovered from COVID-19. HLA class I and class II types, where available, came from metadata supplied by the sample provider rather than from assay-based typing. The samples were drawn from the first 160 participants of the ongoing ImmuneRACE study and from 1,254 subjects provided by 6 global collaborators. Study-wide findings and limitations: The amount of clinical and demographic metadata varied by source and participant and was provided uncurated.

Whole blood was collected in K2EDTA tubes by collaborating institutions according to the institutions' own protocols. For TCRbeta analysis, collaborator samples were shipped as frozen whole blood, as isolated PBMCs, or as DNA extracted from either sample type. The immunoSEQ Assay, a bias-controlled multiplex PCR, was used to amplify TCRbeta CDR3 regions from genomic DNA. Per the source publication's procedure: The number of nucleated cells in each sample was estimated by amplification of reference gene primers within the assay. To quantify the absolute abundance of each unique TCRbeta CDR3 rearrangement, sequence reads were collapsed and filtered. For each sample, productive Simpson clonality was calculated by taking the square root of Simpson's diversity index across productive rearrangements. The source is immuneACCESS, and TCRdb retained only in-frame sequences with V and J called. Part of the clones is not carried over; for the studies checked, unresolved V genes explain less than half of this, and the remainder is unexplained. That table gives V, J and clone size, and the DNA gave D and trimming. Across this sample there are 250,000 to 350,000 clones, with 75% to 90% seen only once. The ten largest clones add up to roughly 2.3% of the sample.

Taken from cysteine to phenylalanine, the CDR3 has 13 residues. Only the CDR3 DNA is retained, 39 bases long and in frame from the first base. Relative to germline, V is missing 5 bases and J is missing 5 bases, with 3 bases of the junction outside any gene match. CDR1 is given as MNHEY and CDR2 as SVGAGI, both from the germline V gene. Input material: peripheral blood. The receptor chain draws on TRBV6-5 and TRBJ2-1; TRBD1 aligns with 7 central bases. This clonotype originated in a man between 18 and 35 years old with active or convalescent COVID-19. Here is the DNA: TGTGCCAGCAGTAGGGACAGCCACAATGAGCAGTTCTTC. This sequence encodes CASSRDSHNEQFF.